This TCR beta chain was sequenced in a study of CD8 T cells in ankylosing spondylitis. TCRdb independently ran MiXCR on the 5' RACE reads; one entry per CDR3 protein. The sample records about 42,000 distinct CDR3 sequences, approximately 2.6% being singletons. At least ten counts were recorded for this clonotype. The CDR3 covers 13 residues. Germline V gene data show CDR1 as SGDLS and CDR2 as YYNGEE. Trimming pared 0 bases from V and 6 bases from J, leaving 10 bases between. What was sequenced was blood, either unsorted or a sorted T cell fraction (not recorded which). The origin of this receptor is a male donor with ankylosing spondylitis or in good health (not recorded which). V is TRBV9 and J is TRBJ2-7; possibly TRBD2 for D (5 bases). The DNA for the CDR3 is TGTGCCAGCAGCGTAGCGCCTAGCCGCGAGCAGTACTTC. Protein: CASSVAPSREQYF. The variable domain in full, completed from reference TRBV9 and TRBJ2-7, reads DSGVTQTPKHLITATGQRVTLRCSPRSGDLSVYWYQQSLDQGLQFLIQYYNGEERAKGNILERFSAQQFPDLHSELNLSSLELGDSALYFCASSVAPSREQYFGPGTRLTVT.